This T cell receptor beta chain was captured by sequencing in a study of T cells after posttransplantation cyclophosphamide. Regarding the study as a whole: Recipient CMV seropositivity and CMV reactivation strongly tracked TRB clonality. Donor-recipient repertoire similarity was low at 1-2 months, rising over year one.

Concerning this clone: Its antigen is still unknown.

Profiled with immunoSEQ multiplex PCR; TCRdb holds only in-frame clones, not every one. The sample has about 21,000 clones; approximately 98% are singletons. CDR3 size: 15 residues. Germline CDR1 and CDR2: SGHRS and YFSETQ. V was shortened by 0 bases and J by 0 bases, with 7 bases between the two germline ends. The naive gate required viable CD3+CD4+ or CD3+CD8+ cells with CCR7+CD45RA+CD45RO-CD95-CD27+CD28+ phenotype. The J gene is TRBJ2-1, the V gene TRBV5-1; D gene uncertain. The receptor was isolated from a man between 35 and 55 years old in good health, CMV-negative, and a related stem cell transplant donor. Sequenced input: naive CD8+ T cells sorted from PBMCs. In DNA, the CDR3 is TGCGCCAGCAGCTTGGTCGAGAGCTCCTACAATGAGCAGTTCTTC. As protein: CASSLVESSYNEQFF. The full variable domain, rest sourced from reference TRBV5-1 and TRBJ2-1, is KAGVTQTPRYLIKTRGQQVTLSCSPISGHRSVSWYQQTPGQGLQFLFEYFSETQRNKGNFPGRFSGRQFSNSRSEMNVSTLELGDSALYLCASSLVESSYNEQFFGPGTRLTVL.